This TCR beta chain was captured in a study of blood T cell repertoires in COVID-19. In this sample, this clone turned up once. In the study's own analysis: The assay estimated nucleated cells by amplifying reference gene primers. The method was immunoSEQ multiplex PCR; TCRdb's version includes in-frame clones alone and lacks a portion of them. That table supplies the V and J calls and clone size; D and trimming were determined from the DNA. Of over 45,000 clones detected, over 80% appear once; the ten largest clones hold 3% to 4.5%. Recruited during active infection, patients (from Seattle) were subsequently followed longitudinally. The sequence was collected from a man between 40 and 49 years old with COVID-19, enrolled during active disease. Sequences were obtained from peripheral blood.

The CDR3 loop is CASSKTGEDTQYF. As DNA, the CDR3 is TGTGCCAGCAGCAAAACAGGGGAAGATACGCAGTATTTT. The rearrangement links TRBV13 to TRBJ2-3; 7 bases are shared with TRBD1. CDR1 and CDR2 from the germline V gene are PRHDT and FYEKMQ (reference sequence). The CDR3 loop spans 13 amino acids. J gave up 5 bases and V 5 bases, and 4 bases lay outside the gene matches. Together with reference TRBV13 and TRBJ2-3, the CDR3 gives the full variable domain: AAGVIQSPRHLIKEKRETATLKCYPIPRHDTVYWYQQGPGQDPQFLISFYEKMQSDKGSIPDRFSAQQFSDYHSELNMSSLELGDSALYFCASSKTGEDTQYFGPGTRLTVL.